The sequence of this TCR beta chain was determined in a study of CD8 T cells in Susac syndrome. Findings and caveats of the study: It was acknowledged by the study that relatively few individuals were included in its TCR sequencing and HLA analysis.

Remarks on this clonotype: Its antigen is not known.

V was clipped by 0 bases and J by 0 bases, with 10 bases between them. Germline lookup yields CDR1 SGDLS and CDR2 YYNGEE. This CDR3 region has 16 residues. RNA, at about 0.5 to 1 ug, was reverse transcribed with random hexamers. Amplification of TCR beta CDR3 spanned 54 Vbeta and 13 Jbeta via immunoSEQ multiplex PCR. TCRdb re-analysed the immunoSEQ multiplex PCR reads in MiXCR, keeping a single row per CDR3 protein. Here the sample spans around 220,000 distinct CDR3 sequences, around nine tenths being singletons. The authors sequenced TCR beta from blood CD8+ and CD4+ T cells. The clonotype comes from a human donor with multiple sclerosis. The V gene is TRBV9, the J gene TRBJ1-3; no definite D call. The sequenced material came from CD8+ T cells from PBMCs. The CDR3 spells CASSVDSGYSGNTIYF. The CDR3 nucleotides are TGTGCCAGCAGCGTAGACTCGGGGTACTCTGGAAACACCATATATTTT.